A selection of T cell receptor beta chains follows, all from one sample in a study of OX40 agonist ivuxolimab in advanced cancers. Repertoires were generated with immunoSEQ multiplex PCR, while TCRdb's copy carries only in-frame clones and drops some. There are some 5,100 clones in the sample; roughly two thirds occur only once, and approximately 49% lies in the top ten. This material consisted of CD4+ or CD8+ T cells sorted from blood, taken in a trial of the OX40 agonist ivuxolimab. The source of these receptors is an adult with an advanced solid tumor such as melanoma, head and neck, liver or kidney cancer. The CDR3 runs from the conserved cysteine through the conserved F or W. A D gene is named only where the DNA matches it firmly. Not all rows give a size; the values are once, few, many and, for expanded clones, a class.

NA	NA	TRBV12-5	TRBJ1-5	TGTGCTAGTGGTTTGGTACTAGACAGTCGTTCATTCCAGCCCCAGCATTTT	CASGLVLDSRSFQPQHF
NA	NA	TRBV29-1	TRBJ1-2	TGCAGCGTTGAATGGGACAACTATGGCTACACCTTC	CSVEWDNYGYTF
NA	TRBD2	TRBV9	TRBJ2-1	TGTGCCAGCAGCTCCGGCGGGAGTATGTACAATGAGCAGTTCTTC	CASSSGGSMYNEQFF
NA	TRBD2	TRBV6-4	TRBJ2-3	TGTGCCAGCAGTCTAGCGGGAGAGGCCACAGATACGCAGTATTTT	CASSLAGEATDTQYF
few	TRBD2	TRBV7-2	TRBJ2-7	TGTGCCAGCAGATTAACTAGCGGGATCACCCAGCAGTACTTC	CASRLTSGITQQYF
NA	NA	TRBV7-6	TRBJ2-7	TGTGCCAGCAGCCCAGGGGCGGGTGTGGGGACTTGGGGGAACGAGCAGTACTTC	CASSPGAGVGTWGNEQYF
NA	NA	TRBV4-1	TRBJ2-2	TGCGCCAGCAGCCAAGTTTGGGGAAAGGGCGGGGAGCTGTTTTTT	CASSQVWGKGGELFF
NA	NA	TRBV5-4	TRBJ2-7	TGTGCCAGCAGCTGCCTAGTAGGGGATGGGTGCGAGCAGTACTTC	CASSCLVGDGCEQYF
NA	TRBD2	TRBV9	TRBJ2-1	TGTGCCAGCAGCATTAGCGGGAGTGAGGGCAATGAGCAGTTCTTC	CASSISGSEGNEQFF
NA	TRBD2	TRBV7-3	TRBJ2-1	TGTGCCAGCAGCTCCCTAGCGGGTAACTACAATGAGCAGTTCTTC	CASSSLAGNYNEQFF
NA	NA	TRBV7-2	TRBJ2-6	TGTGCCAGCAGCTTAGGTGGCGGCTACTCTGGGGCCAACGTCCTGACTTTC	CASSLGGGYSGANVLTF
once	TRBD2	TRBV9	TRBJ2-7	TGTGCCAGCAGCGAGGGACTAGCGGTTGACTACGAGCAGTACTTC	CASSEGLAVDYEQYF
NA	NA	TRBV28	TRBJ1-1	TGTGCCAGCTGTATTTATCAGGGTTTCACTGAAGCTTTCTTT	CASCIYQGFTEAFF
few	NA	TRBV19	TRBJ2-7	TGTGCCAGTAGTATAGGGCCCACGCCTAACTACGAGCAGTACTTC	CASSIGPTPNYEQYF
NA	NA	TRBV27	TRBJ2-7	TGTGCCAGCAGTTTAGGACAGGGAGGGACCTACGAGCAGTACTTC	CASSLGQGGTYEQYF
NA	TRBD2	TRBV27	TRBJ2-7	TGTGCCAGCAGTTCCGGACTAGCGCTCGACGAGCAGTACTTC	CASSSGLALDEQYF
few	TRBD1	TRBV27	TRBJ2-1	TGTGCCAGCAAATTTGGGACAGGCTCCTACAATGAGCAGTTCTTC	CASKFGTGSYNEQFF
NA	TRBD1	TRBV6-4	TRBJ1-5	TGTGCCAGCAGGATAATTGAGGACAGGGGGAATCAGCCCCAGCATTTT	CASRIIEDRGNQPQHF
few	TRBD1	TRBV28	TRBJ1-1	TGTGCCAGCAGAACTCAGGGGGGGAGTACTGAAGCTTTCTTT	CASRTQGGSTEAFF
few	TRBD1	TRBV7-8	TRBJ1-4	TGTGCCAGCAGCTTAGCCCGGACAGGGGGGGATTGGACTAATGAAAAACTGTTTTTT	CASSLARTGGDWTNEKLFF
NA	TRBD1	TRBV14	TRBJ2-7	TGTGCCAGCAGCCAAGTTGGACAGGGACCAACCTACGAGCAGTACTTC	CASSQVGQGPTYEQYF
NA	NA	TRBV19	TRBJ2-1	TGTGCCAGTAGTATATTGTGGGGAGGAGTGAATGAGCAGTTCTTC	CASSILWGGVNEQFF
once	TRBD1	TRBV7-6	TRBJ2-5	TGTGCCAGCAGCTTAAGTCGGACAGGGGGCTATGGGGTTCCCCAAGAGACCCAGTACTTC	CASSLSRTGGYGVPQETQYF
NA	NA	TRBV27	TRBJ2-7	TGTGCCAGCAGCCGCGGCCCGCAGGGTGCCTACGAGCAGTACTTC	CASSRGPQGAYEQYF
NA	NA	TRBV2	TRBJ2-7	TGTGCCAGCAGCTCGGACGGAGGACCCCCGGACGAGCAGTACTTC	CASSSDGGPPDEQYF
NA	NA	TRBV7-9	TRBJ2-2	TGTGCCAGCAGCTTAACTAACACCGGGGAGCTGTTTTTT	CASSLTNTGELFF
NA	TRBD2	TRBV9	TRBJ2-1	TGTGCCAGCAGCTCGCGCACTAGCGGGATTGCCAATGAGCAGTTCTTC	CASSSRTSGIANEQFF
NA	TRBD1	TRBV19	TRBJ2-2	TGTGCCTCATCGACAGGGGGTACCGGGGAGCTGTTTTTT	CASSTGGTGELFF
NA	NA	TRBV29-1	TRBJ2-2	TGCAGCGTTCAGGAGGGTTACACCGGGGAGCTGTTTTTT	CSVQEGYTGELFF
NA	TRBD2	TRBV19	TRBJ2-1	TGTGCCAGTAGTCCCCTAGCGGCCTACAGTGAGCAGTTCTTC	CASSPLAAYSEQFF
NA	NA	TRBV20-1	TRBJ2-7	TGCAGTGCTATGCGGGGCTACGAGCAGTACTTC	CSAMRGYEQYF
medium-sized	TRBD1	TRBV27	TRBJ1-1	TGTGCCAGCAACTGGGACAGGTCAAACACTGAAGCTTTCTTT	CASNWDRSNTEAFF
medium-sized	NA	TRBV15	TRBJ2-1	TGTGCCACCAGCAGAGACATGGCTAGTTTTGAGCAGTTCTTC	CATSRDMASFEQFF
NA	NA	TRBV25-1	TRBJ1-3	TGTGCCAGCAGTGGCGTAGGAGGCCACACCATATATTTT	CASSGVGGHTIYF
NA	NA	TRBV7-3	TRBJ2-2	TGTGCCAGCAGCATTCTAGGTGGGGGCACCGGGGAGCTGTTTTTT	CASSILGGGTGELFF
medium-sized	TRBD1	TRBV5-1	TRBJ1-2	TGCGCCAGCAGCAACCGGACAGGGGATATCTATGGCTACACCTTC	CASSNRTGDIYGYTF
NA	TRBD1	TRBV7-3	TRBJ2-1	TGTGCCAGCAGCTTATATGGGACAGCCGAAAGTGGTGAGCAGTTCTTC	CASSLYGTAESGEQFF
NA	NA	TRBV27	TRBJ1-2	TGTGCCAGCAGTCTAAAGGGGTACTATGGCTACACCTTC	CASSLKGYYGYTF
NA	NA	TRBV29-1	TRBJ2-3	TGCAGCGTTGGGGAACTAGTGACCACAGATACGCAGTATTTT	CSVGELVTTDTQYF
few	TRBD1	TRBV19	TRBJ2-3	TGTGCCAGTAGTGCCCGACAGGGCGGCACAGATACGCAGTATTTT	CASSARQGGTDTQYF
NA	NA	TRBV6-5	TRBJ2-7	TGTGCCAGCAGCCTTTTGGAGGGCCGCGAGCAGTACTTC	CASSLLEGREQYF
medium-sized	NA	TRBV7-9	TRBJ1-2	TGTGCCAGCAGCCCTGCCTCAAACTATGGCTACACCTTC	CASSPASNYGYTF